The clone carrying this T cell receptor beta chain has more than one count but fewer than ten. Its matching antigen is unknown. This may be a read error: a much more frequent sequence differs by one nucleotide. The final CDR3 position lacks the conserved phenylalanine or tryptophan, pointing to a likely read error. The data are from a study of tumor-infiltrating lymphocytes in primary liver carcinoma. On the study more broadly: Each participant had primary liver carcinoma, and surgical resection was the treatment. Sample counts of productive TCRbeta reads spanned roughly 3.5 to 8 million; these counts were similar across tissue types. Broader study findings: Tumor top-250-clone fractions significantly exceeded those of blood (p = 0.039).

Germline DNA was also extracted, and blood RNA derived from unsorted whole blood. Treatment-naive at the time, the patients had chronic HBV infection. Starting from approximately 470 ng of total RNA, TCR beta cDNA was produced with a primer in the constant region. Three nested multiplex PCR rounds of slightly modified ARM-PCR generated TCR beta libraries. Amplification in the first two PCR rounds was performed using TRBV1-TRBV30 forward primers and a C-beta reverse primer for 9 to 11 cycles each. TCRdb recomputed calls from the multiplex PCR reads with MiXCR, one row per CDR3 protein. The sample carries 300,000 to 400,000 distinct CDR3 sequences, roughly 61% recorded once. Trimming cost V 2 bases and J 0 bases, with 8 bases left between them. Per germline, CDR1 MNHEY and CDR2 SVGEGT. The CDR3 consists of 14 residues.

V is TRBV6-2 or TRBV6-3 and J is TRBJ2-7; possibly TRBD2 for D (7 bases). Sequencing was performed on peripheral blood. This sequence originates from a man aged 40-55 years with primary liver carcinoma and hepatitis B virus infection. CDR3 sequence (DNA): TGTGCCAGCAGTTACGGGGGGGCCTCCTACGAGCAGTACCTC. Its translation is CASSYGGASYEQYL.